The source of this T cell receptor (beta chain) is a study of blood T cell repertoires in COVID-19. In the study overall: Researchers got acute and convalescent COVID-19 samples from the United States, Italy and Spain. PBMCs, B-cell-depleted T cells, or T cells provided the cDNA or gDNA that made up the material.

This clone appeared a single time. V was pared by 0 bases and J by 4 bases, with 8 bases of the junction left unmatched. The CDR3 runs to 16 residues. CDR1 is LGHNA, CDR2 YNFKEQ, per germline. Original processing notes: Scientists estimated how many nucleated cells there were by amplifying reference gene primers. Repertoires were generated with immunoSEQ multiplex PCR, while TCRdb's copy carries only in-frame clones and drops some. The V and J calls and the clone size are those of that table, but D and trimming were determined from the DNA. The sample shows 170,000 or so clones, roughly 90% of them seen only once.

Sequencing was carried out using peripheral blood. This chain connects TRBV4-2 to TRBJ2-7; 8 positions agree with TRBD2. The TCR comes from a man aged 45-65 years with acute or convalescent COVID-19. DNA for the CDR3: TGTGCCAGCAGCCAAGAATCGACTAGCGAAGGATACGAGCAGTACGTC. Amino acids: CASSQESTSEGYEQYV.